Below, 32 T cell receptor beta chains from the same sample are listed, as sequenced in a study of CD8 T cells in ankylosing spondylitis. TCRdb independently ran MiXCR on the 5' RACE reads; one entry per CDR3 protein. The table includes some 300,000 distinct CDR3 sequences, under 25% detected once. Sequences were obtained from blood, either unsorted or a sorted T cell fraction (not recorded which). These receptors all stem from a female donor with ankylosing spondylitis or in good health (not recorded which).

The chain carries TRBV24-1 and TRBJ2-5; 9 bases line up with TRBD2. CDR1 KGHDR and CDR2 SFDVKD come from the germline V gene. With V trimmed by 9 bases and J by 4 bases, 5 bases remained unmatched. There are 13 residues in the CDR3. CDR3 loop: CATAQAGGETQYF. The CDR3 bases are TGTGCCACCGCTCAAGCGGGAGGAGAGACCCAGTACTTC.

This clonotype showed up just a few times. V and J are TRBV10-3 and TRBJ2-2; a weak D match, TRBD1 (6 bases). The CDR3 is 15 amino acids. Germline V gene sequence: CDR1 ENHRY, CDR2 SYGVKD. V was clipped by 6 bases and J by 5 bases, with 16 bases between them. CDR3 sequence reads: CAISSQGRGTGELFF. The CDR3 nucleotides read TGTGCCATCAGCTCTCAGGGGAGAGGAACCGGGGAGCTGTTTTTT.

V usage is TRBV4-1 and J usage is TRBJ2-1; D may be TRBD1 or TRBD2 (6 bases each). The CDR3 contains 15 residues. The V and J ends lost 1 base and 5 bases respectively, with 12 bases between them. Germline values: CDR1 MGHRA, CDR2 YSYEKL. The CDR3 DNA reads TGCGCCAGCAGCCAAGGGAGGGCAGGGGACAATGAGCAGTTCTTC. Its translation: CASSQGRAGDNEQFF.

This clonotype was seen more than once but under ten times. The chain has TRBV27 and TRBJ2-1, with 14 bases identical to TRBD2. The V segment lost 4 bases and the J segment 7 bases; nucleotides outside the gene matches: 6. CDR1 is MNHEY and CDR2 is SMNVEV in the germline V gene (reference sequence). The CDR3 covers 16 residues. Written as DNA, the CDR3 is TGTGCCAGCAGTTCCCCGGGACTAGCGGGAGATAATGAGCAGTTCTTC. Translating it yields CASSSPGLAGDNEQFF.

This clonotype was found a few times. V and J are TRBV7-2 and TRBJ2-3; D not certain. Trimming left V 1 base short and J 4 bases short, with 6 bases between. The CDR3 extends over 13 amino acids. Germline CDR1 SGHTA, CDR2 FQGNSA. The CDR3 DNA is TGTGCCAGCAGCTTAGTCTGGGCAGATACGCAGTATTTT. It codes for CASSLVWADTQYF.

The chain links TRBV12-5 to TRBJ2-7, with D perhaps assigned TRBD1 or TRBD2 (5 bases each). The CDR3 contains 15 residues. From germline, CDR1 is LGHNT and CDR2 FRNRAP. Trimming took off 7 bases at V and 0 bases at J, with 16 bases between the two ends. The CDR3 loop is CASAGTDTSSYEQYF. The CDR3 nucleotides read TGTGCTAGTGCCGGGACGGACACGAGCTCCTACGAGCAGTACTTC.

The gene calls are TRBV20-1 and TRBJ2-7; no definite D call. The CDR3 sequence is 15 residues long. Trimming removed 1 base from V and 0 bases from J, with 13 bases in between. Germline V gives CDR1 DFQATT, CDR2 SNEGSKA (reference sequence). The CDR3 nucleotides read TGCAGTGCTAGAGGCCCTCGGAGTCGCTCCTACGAGCAGTACTTC. This gives the protein CSARGPRSRSYEQYF.

V is TRBV3-1 and J is TRBJ2-1, with D possibly being TRBD1 (6 bases). This CDR3 spans 18 amino acids. Trimming took 11 bases from V and 0 from J, leaving 26 bases between them. Germline CDR1 and CDR2: LGHDT and YNNKEL (reference sequence). DNA for the CDR3: TGTGCCTTCAGCTCCCGGGACAATTTCTTTAGCTCCTACAATGAGCAGTTCTTC. Translation: CAFSSRDNFFSSYNEQFF.

V usage is TRBV29-1 and J usage is TRBJ2-7; D perhaps matches TRBD1 (6 bases). Germline V lookup: CDR1 SQVTM, CDR2 ANQGSEA. The CDR3 sequence is 14 residues long. The V end lost 4 bases, the J end lost 4 bases, and 17 bases lay between the germline ends. The CDR3 coding sequence is TGCAGCGTTGTGGGGTCAGGGGTTGTGTACGAGCAGTACTTC. It translates to CSVVGSGVVYEQYF.

This clonotype showed up just a few times. This chain joins TRBV7-9 and TRBJ2-7; D is possibly TRBD1 (6 bases). The CDR3 loop spans 15 amino acids. Trimming removed 2 bases at V and 2 bases at J, with 13 bases between. The germline V gene has CDR1 SEHNR and CDR2 FQNEAQ (reference sequence). The CDR3 sequence is CASSLLWDTTYEQYF. CDR3 coding DNA: TGTGCCAGCAGCTTATTGTGGGACACTACCTACGAGCAGTACTTC.

This chain uses TRBV10-3 with TRBJ2-7, with D unresolved. This CDR3 spans 14 amino acids. CDR1 ENHRY and CDR2 SYGVKD come from the germline V gene. The V and J ends lost 3 bases and 1 base respectively, with 10 bases between them. The CDR3 sequence: CAISDIRSSYEQYF. In DNA form, the CDR3 reads TGTGCCATCAGTGACATTAGGAGTTCCTACGAGCAGTACTTC.

This clonotype showed up just a few times. The gene calls are TRBV5-1 and TRBJ2-3; D is uncertain. Germline lookup yields CDR1 SGHRS and CDR2 YFSETQ. This CDR3 is built from 15 residues. The V gene lost 0 bases and the J gene lost 2 bases, with 10 bases spanning the gap. The CDR3 DNA follows: TGCGCCAGCAGCTTGGACACCCCCAACACAGATACGCAGTATTTT. Protein: CASSLDTPNTDTQYF.

V usage is TRBV7-9 and J usage is TRBJ2-5; D ambiguous. V was clipped by 7 bases and J by 1 base, with 13 bases between them. Germline V gives CDR1 SEHNR, CDR2 FQNEAQ (reference sequence). CDR3 length: 14 residues. The CDR3 spells CASTLRVSQETQYF. As DNA, the CDR3 is TGTGCCAGCACCCTTCGGGTCAGCCAAGAGACCCAGTACTTC.

This rearrangement joins TRBV2 to TRBJ2-7; 10 bases agree with TRBD1. This CDR3 has 17 residues. J gave up 4 bases and V 8 bases, and 17 bases lay outside the gene matches. CDR1 SNHLY and CDR2 FYNNEI come from the germline V gene. CDR3 in amino acids: CASCSSGGQGTPYEQYF. The CDR3 DNA is TGTGCCAGCTGCTCGAGTGGGGGACAGGGGACTCCTTACGAGCAGTACTTC.

This clonotype was seen ten or more times. The chain combines TRBV13 with TRBJ2-1; 7 positions match TRBD2. This CDR3 has 15 residues. From germline, CDR1 is PRHDT and CDR2 FYEKMQ (reference sequence). With V trimmed by 5 bases and J by 7 bases, 11 bases remained unmatched. The CDR3 nucleotides read TGTGCCAGCAGCCCGCTAGCGGATCGAGGGAATGAGCAGTTCTTC. Protein product: CASSPLADRGNEQFF.

This clonotype occurred a few times. CDR3 coding DNA: TGCGCCAGCAGCTACGACCCGACAGGGAATATCGAGCAGTACTTC. It is translated as CASSYDPTGNIEQYF. This chain connects TRBV10-2 to TRBJ2-7, with 7 bases that match TRBD1. V lost 6 bases and J lost 6; bases outside the gene matches: 14. The germline CDR1 and CDR2 sequences are WSHSY and SAAADI. This CDR3 is built from 15 residues.

The V gene is TRBV25-1, the J gene TRBJ2-5; 10 bases align to TRBD1. There are 14 residues in the CDR3. Germline loops: CDR1 MGHDK, CDR2 SYGVNS. V trimming: 7 bases; J trimming: 5 bases; junction bases outside the gene matches: 7. In DNA, the CDR3 is TGTGCCAGCACCCCGGGACAGGGGAGTGAGACCCAGTACTTC. Its translation: CASTPGQGSETQYF.

The genes are TRBV7-8 and TRBJ2-7; 8 bases match TRBD1. Per the germline V gene, CDR1 is SGHVS and CDR2 is FQNEAQ. V lost 2 bases to trimming and J lost 4 bases; unmatched junction nucleotides: 7. The CDR3 length is 15 residues. The CDR3 reads CASSLWTGKSYEQYF. The CDR3 DNA is TGTGCCAGCAGCTTATGGACAGGGAAGTCTTACGAGCAGTACTTC.

The V gene is TRBV20-1, the J gene TRBJ2-1, with unresolved D. The CDR3 is 11 residues long. Looked up from germline, CDR1 is DFQATT and CDR2 is SNEGSKA (reference sequence). With 6 bases removed from V and 8 bases from J, the gap between germline ends came to 11 bases. The CDR3: CSAAPRDEQFF. In DNA form, the CDR3 reads TGCAGTGCCGCCCCTAGGGATGAGCAGTTCTTC.

This clonotype was recorded many times. The J gene is TRBJ2-5, the V gene TRBV7-2; D gene ambiguous. CDR3 length equals 12 residues. V gave up 4 bases and J gave up 5 bases, with 8 bases separating them. The germline CDR1 and CDR2 sequences are SGHTA and FQGNSA. As DNA, the CDR3 is TGTGCCAGCAGCTCCTGGTACGAGACCCAGTACTTC. Translating it yields CASSSWYETQYF. Full variable domain (outside the CDR3, taken from reference TRBV7-2 and TRBJ2-5): GAGVSQSPSNKVTEKGKDVELRCDPISGHTALYWYRQSLGQGLEFLIYFQGNSAPDKSGLPSDRFSAERTGGSVSTLTIQRTQQEDSAVYLCASSSWYETQYFGPGTRLLVL.

The chain has TRBV20-1 and TRBJ2-5, with TRBD2 identical over 7 bases. The CDR3 runs to 13 residues. Unmatched junction bases numbered 9, after V lost 6 bases and J lost 5 bases. From germline, CDR1 is DFQATT and CDR2 SNEGSKA (reference sequence). In DNA, the CDR3 is TGCAGTGCCGGTGGGGGGAGGGGTGAGACCCAGTACTTC. This translates into CSAGGGRGETQYF.

This clonotype occurred a few times. The J gene is TRBJ2-7, the V gene TRBV20-1, with 9 positions matching TRBD2. With 2 bases clipped from V and 2 bases from J, the junction kept 4 bases outside the gene matches. The CDR3 is 14 amino acids. CDR1 and CDR2 from the germline V gene are DFQATT and SNEGSKA (reference sequence). In nucleotides, the CDR3 is TGCAGTGCTAGACAGGCTAGCGGGACCTACGAGCAGTACTTC. Translation: CSARQASGTYEQYF.

This clonotype was picked up a small number of times. The chain links TRBV29-1 to TRBJ2-6; perhaps TRBD2 as D (5 bases). The CDR3 has 14 residues. Germline CDR1 reads SQVTM; CDR2 reads ANQGSEA. Trimming removed 5 bases at V and 2 bases at J, with 10 bases between. DNA for the CDR3: TGCAGCGTTTCAGAGGGTGCTGGGGCCAACGTCCTGACTTTC. This translates into CSVSEGAGANVLTF.

The genes are TRBV20-1 and TRBJ1-4, with 8 nucleotides matching TRBD1. V was pared by 6 bases and J by 7 bases, with 7 bases of the junction left unmatched. CDR1 and CDR2 from the germline V gene are DFQATT and SNEGSKA (reference sequence). The CDR3 is made up of 13 amino acids. CDR3 sequence: CSAIQGEGEKLFF. CDR3 DNA sequence: TGCAGTGCGATACAGGGGGAAGGTGAAAAACTGTTTTTT.

CDR3 residues: CASSPRGLRDEQFF. The CDR3 coding sequence is TGTGCCAGCTCACCACGTGGTCTTAGGGATGAGCAGTTCTTC. The gene calls are TRBV18 and TRBJ2-1; D call uncertain. In germline, CDR1 is KGHSH, CDR2 LQKENI. Trimming removed 1 base from V and 8 bases from J, with 12 bases in between. This CDR3 contains 14 residues.

This clonotype was counted only a few times. The J gene is TRBJ1-3, the V gene TRBV6-5; D is unresolved. V lost 0 bases and J lost 3, with 9 bases in between. CDR1 and CDR2 from the germline V gene are MNHEY and SVGAGI. The CDR3 is 15 residues long. The CDR3: CASSYSVGIGNTIYF. In nucleotides, the CDR3 is TGTGCCAGCAGTTACTCGGTGGGAATTGGAAACACCATATATTTT.

The chain is built from TRBV28 and TRBJ1-2, with D unclear. The V gene lost 8 bases and the J gene lost 0 bases, with 13 bases spanning the gap. CDR3 size: 14 residues. Germline V gene sequence: CDR1 MDHEN, CDR2 SYDVKM. CDR3 in DNA: TGTGCCAGCGGTTGGAGGCTGACTAACTATGGCTACACCTTC. Translated, it gives CASGWRLTNYGYTF.

This sequence joins TRBV25-1 and TRBJ2-7; 10 bases are a match to TRBD2. The CDR3 is 16 residues long. V gave up 4 bases and J gave up 5 bases; unmatched junction bases: 11. The V gene's germline CDR1 is MGHDK and CDR2 SYGVNS. The CDR3 loop is CASSAPSSGSTHEQYF. The DNA of the CDR3 is TGTGCCAGCAGTGCACCCTCTAGCGGGAGTACCCACGAGCAGTACTTC.

The chain carries TRBV5-1 and TRBJ2-7; D remains ambiguous. The germline V and J ends were trimmed by 3 bases and 5 bases, with 15 bases remaining between them. From germline, CDR1 is SGHRS and CDR2 YFSETQ. This CDR3 contains 14 residues. The CDR3: CASSYERTTNEQYF. The CDR3 region has the DNA TGCGCCAGCAGCTACGAAAGGACGACGAACGAGCAGTACTTC.

At least ten counts were recorded for this clonotype. V and J are TRBV20-1 and TRBJ2-1; D remains ambiguous. The CDR3 spans 15 residues. Germline CDR1 reads DFQATT; CDR2 reads SNEGSKA (reference sequence). Between the trimmed V and J ends, which lost 5 bases and 0 bases, there was a span of 14 bases. CDR3: CSASLIGASYNEQFF. Here the CDR3 DNA reads TGCAGTGCTTCCCTCATAGGCGCCTCCTACAATGAGCAGTTCTTC.

The V and J genes are TRBV20-1 and TRBJ2-6; D may be TRBD1 (5 bases). The V gene's germline CDR1 is DFQATT and CDR2 SNEGSKA (reference sequence). This CDR3 has 14 residues. Trimming took off 5 bases at V and 4 bases at J, with 12 bases between the two ends. CDR3 nucleotide sequence: TGCAGTGCTGAAAGGGGCTCCGGGGCCAACGTCCTGACTTTC. This sequence encodes CSAERGSGANVLTF.

The V and J genes are TRBV7-2 and TRBJ2-5; 13 positions match TRBD2. Germline assignment: CDR1 SGHTA and CDR2 FQGNSA. The CDR3 has 15 amino acids. V shed 2 bases, J shed 8 bases, and the junction held 5 bases outside the gene matches. For the CDR3, the DNA is TGTGCCAGCAGCTTACGACTAGCGGGAGGAGGTACCCAGTACTTC. Its protein is CASSLRLAGGGTQYF. Looking up the rest from reference TRBV7-2 and TRBJ2-5 gives the full variable domain: GAGVSQSPSNKVTEKGKDVELRCDPISGHTALYWYRQSLGQGLEFLIYFQGNSAPDKSGLPSDRFSAERTGGSVSTLTIQRTQQEDSAVYLCASSLRLAGGGTQYFGPGTRLLVL.